The rows below give T cell receptor beta chains drawn from one sample of a study of CD8+ T cells in alopecia areata. Sequencing was performed with immunoSEQ multiplex PCR; in TCRdb, only in-frame clones are kept and a portion is missing. The sample includes 130,000 to 150,000 clones, roughly 82% of them seen just once. The material sequenced was CD8+ T cells sorted from blood, taken at week 4, from a patient treated with tofacitinib. The receptors shown here come from a human donor with alopecia areata. The CDR3 runs from the conserved cysteine through the conserved F or W. The order of the fields is J gene, clone size, V gene, D gene, CDR3 protein, CDR3 DNA. D genes are given only for firm matches. The listing skips clone size in some rows; elsewhere it reads once, few, many or a size class.

TRBJ2-7 | - | TRBV7-9 | - | CASSLSSQGSSYEQYF | TGTGCCAGCAGCTTATCTTCTCAGGGGAGCTCCTACGAGCAGTACTTC
TRBJ2-1 | - | TRBV29-1 | - | CSVEDLANEQFF | TGCAGCGTTGAAGATTTGGCTAATGAGCAGTTCTTC
TRBJ1-6 | - | TRBV19 | - | CASSSDRSSYNSPLHF | TGTGCCAGTAGTAGCGACAGGAGCTCCTATAATTCACCCCTCCACTTT
TRBJ1-1 | once | TRBV4-1 | - | CASSQEGTNTEAFF | TGCGCCAGCAGCCAAGAAGGAACGAACACTGAAGCCTTCTTT
TRBJ2-1 | - | TRBV9 | - | CASSGYNEQFF | TGTGCCAGCAGCGGATACAATGAGCAGTTCTTC
TRBJ2-7 | few | TRBV6-5 | TRBD1 | CASSYSEGGHEQYF | TGTGCCAGCAGTTACTCGGAAGGGGGCCACGAGCAGTACTTC
TRBJ2-7 | - | TRBV18 | - | CASSPQGEGSYEQYF | TGTGCCAGCTCACCCCAGGGGGAGGGCTCCTACGAGCAGTACTTC
TRBJ2-7 | - | TRBV12-5 | - | CASGLTRDLF | TGTGCTAGTGGTTTGACCCGGGACCTCTTC
TRBJ1-2 | - | TRBV18 | - | CASSPVWARQNGYTF | TGTGCCAGCTCACCAGTCTGGGCGCGGCAAAATGGCTACACCTTC
TRBJ1-5 | - | TRBV30 | - | CAWSDSYNQPQHF | TGTGCCTGGAGTGACAGCTACAATCAGCCCCAGCATTTT
TRBJ2-1 | - | TRBV4-1 | TRBD1 | CASSQAWTGNEQFF | TGCGCCAGCAGCCAAGCCTGGACAGGGAATGAGCAGTTCTTC
TRBJ2-7 | few | TRBV7-9 | - | CASSPPPRQASYEQYF | TGTGCCAGCAGCCCACCCCCAAGACAGGCCTCCTACGAGCAGTACTTC
TRBJ2-7 | once | TRBV7-2 | TRBD1 | CASSLAGRGRSHEQYF | TGTGCCAGCAGCTTAGCGGGCAGGGGGCGCAGCCACGAGCAGTACTTC
TRBJ2-7 | - | TRBV6-1 | - | CASTPSDYEQYF | TGTGCCAGCACCCCTTCAGATTACGAGCAGTACTTC
TRBJ2-3 | - | TRBV7-9 | TRBD2 | CASSLGFTAAGETDTQYF | TGTGCCAGCAGCTTAGGATTTACGGCAGCGGGGGAGACAGATACGCAGTATTTT
TRBJ2-2 | - | TRBV5-6 | - | CASSIHRVRWDTGELFF | TGTGCCAGCAGCATACACAGGGTGCGGTGGGACACCGGGGAGCTGTTTTTT
TRBJ2-7 | - | TRBV6-5 | TRBD1 | CASSYQTGRDEQYF | TGTGCCAGCAGTTACCAGACAGGGCGGGACGAGCAGTACTTC
TRBJ2-7 | few | TRBV30 | - | CAWSGIVKHEQYF | TGTGCCTGGAGTGGGATCGTAAAACACGAGCAGTACTTC
TRBJ2-5 | - | TRBV9 | TRBD1 | CASSVVTGGQETQYF | TGTGCCAGCAGCGTAGTGACAGGGGGGCAAGAGACCCAGTACTTC
TRBJ2-4 | few | TRBV4-3 | - | CASSQDRALAKNIQYF | TGCGCCAGCAGCCAAGATCGGGCCTTAGCCAAAAACATTCAGTACTTC
TRBJ1-2 | - | TRBV19 | TRBD1 | CASSPGTGSDYTF | TGTGCCAGTAGCCCCGGGACAGGCTCCGACTACACCTTC
TRBJ2-7 | few | TRBV19 | TRBD1 | CASSTRDRGLLYEQYF | TGTGCCAGTAGTACCCGGGACAGGGGGCTATTATACGAGCAGTACTTC
TRBJ2-7 | - | TRBV7-8 | - | CASSLEVAGAYEQYF | TGTGCCAGCAGCTTAGAGGTGGCAGGAGCCTACGAGCAGTACTTC
TRBJ2-3 | few | TRBV7-6 | - | CASSLMTDTQYF | TGTGCCAGCAGCTTGATGACAGATACGCAGTATTTT
TRBJ1-1 | few | TRBV27 | - | CASSFEGPRTEAFF | TGTGCCAGCAGTTTTGAGGGCCCACGAACTGAAGCTTTCTTT
TRBJ1-2 | once | TRBV23-1 | - | CASSQQHNYGYTF | TGCGCCAGCAGTCAACAGCATAACTATGGCTACACCTTC
TRBJ2-7 | - | TRBV19 | - | CASSPPPGPTTHEQYF | TGTGCCAGTAGTCCCCCTCCGGGACCAACAACCCACGAGCAGTACTTC
TRBJ2-7 | - | TRBV5-1 | TRBD1 | CASSSLPGQSYEQYF | TGCGCCAGCAGCTCACTTCCGGGACAGTCCTACGAGCAGTACTTC
TRBJ2-3 | - | TRBV4-1 | TRBD1 | CASSPGQGAHSTDTQYF | TGCGCCAGCAGCCCGGGGCAGGGGGCGCACTCAACAGATACGCAGTATTTT
TRBJ2-7 | - | TRBV30 | TRBD1 | CAWSDRGREQYF | TGTGCCTGGAGTGACAGGGGGAGGGAGCAGTACTTC
TRBJ2-7 | - | TRBV7-8 | TRBD1 | CASSLGGQGTYEQYF | TGTGCCAGCAGCCTAGGGGGACAGGGCACCTACGAGCAGTACTTC
TRBJ2-5 | few | TRBV6-5 | - | CASSYLRSGEETQYF | TGTGCCAGCAGTTACCTCAGATCCGGAGAAGAGACCCAGTACTTC
TRBJ2-3 | - | TRBV25-1 | - | CASKLDTQYF | TGTGCCAGCAAGTTGGATACGCAGTATTTT
TRBJ2-3 | - | TRBV5-6 | TRBD2 | CASSLPAGDTDTQYF | TGTGCCAGCAGCTTGCCAGCGGGGGACACAGATACGCAGTATTTT
TRBJ2-3 | many | TRBV6-1 | TRBD1 | CASSRTTGGTDTQYF | TGTGCCAGCAGCCGGACGACAGGGGGCACAGATACGCAGTATTTT
TRBJ1-1 | - | TRBV5-1 | - | CASSHEWNTEAFF | TGCGCCAGCAGCCACGAGTGGAACACTGAAGCTTTCTTT
TRBJ2-1 | once | TRBV7-9 | TRBD1 | CASSLGYRDSSSYNEQFF | TGTGCCAGCAGCTTAGGGTATCGGGACAGCAGCTCCTACAATGAGCAGTTCTTC
TRBJ2-1 | - | TRBV27 | - | CASSLGHEQFF | TGTGCCAGCAGTTTAGGTCATGAGCAGTTCTTC
TRBJ2-5 | - | TRBV30 | - | CAWGTGPEETQYF | TGTGCCTGGGGTACGGGACCCGAAGAGACCCAGTACTTC